The 9 T cell receptor beta chains reported below all come from one sample, sequenced in a study of blood T cell repertoires in COVID-19. Generated by immunoSEQ multiplex PCR, the TCRdb table keeps only in-frame clones and is missing some. The repertoire holds some 290,000 clones, with 90% as singletons. The sequencing input was peripheral blood. Receptors were obtained from a woman between 40 and 50 years old with COVID-19, enrolled during active disease.

The chain has TRBV4-3 and TRBJ2-5, with 9 bases fitting TRBD2. This CDR3 region has 17 residues. J was trimmed by 5 bases and V by 4 bases; bases with no gene match: 14. Germline loops: CDR1 LGHNA, CDR2 YSLEER. The CDR3 reads CASSPSASGNPGETQYF. The CDR3 DNA reads TGCGCCAGCAGCCCCTCAGCTAGCGGGAACCCCGGGGAGACCCAGTACTTC.

For the CDR3, the DNA is TGCGCCAGCAGCTTGGAGCCCGAGGCGGGCACTGAAGCTTTCTTT. It is translated as CASSLEPEAGTEAFF. The gene calls are TRBV5-1 and TRBJ1-1, with D hard to call. The V gene's germline CDR1 is SGHRS and CDR2 YFSETQ. Trimming removed 0 bases from V and 4 bases from J, with 13 bases in between. The CDR3 spans 15 residues.

The chain links TRBV7-2 to TRBJ2-7, with TRBD2 identical over 7 bases. The CDR3 is 14 residues long. Germline loops: CDR1 SGHTA, CDR2 FQGNSA. CDR3: CASEGLAVPYEQYF. DNA for the CDR3: TGTGCGTCGGAGGGGCTAGCGGTACCCTACGAGCAGTACTTC.

The J gene is TRBJ1-5, the V gene TRBV28; maybe TRBD1 (5 bases). Germline V CDR1 and CDR2: MDHEN, SYDVKM. V was trimmed by 3 bases and J by 6 bases, leaving 18 bases between them. The CDR3 has 16 residues. CDR3: CASSFGAPRRAQPQHF. The CDR3 DNA reads as TGTGCCAGCAGTTTTGGGGCCCCCAGACGGGCTCAGCCCCAGCATTTT. Filled out from reference TRBV28 and TRBJ1-5, the complete variable domain reads DVKVTQSSRYLVKRTGEKVFLECVQDMDHENMFWYRQDPGLGLRLIYFSYDVKMKEKGDIPEGYSVSREKKERFSLILESASTNQTSMYLCASSFGAPRRAQPQHFGDGTRLSIL.

CDR3 region: CASSLDLDRAYEQYF. The DNA for the CDR3 is TGTGCCAGCAGCTTAGATCTCGACAGGGCCTACGAGCAGTACTTC. This chain joins TRBV11-2 and TRBJ2-7, with 7 bases that match TRBD1. The ends lost 0 bases at V and 2 bases at J; junction bases unmatched: 4. Germline assignment: CDR1 SGHAT and CDR2 FQNNGV. CDR3 length: 15 amino acids.

This chain uses TRBV4-1 with TRBJ2-3; 7 positions match TRBD2. Germline V CDR1 and CDR2: MGHRA, YSYEKL. The V and J ends lost 0 bases and 5 bases, in that order; junction bases with no gene match: 5. This CDR3 contains 15 residues. CDR3 loop: CASSQEGRDRDTQYF. Written as DNA, the CDR3 is TGCGCCAGCAGCCAAGAAGGGAGGGATCGAGATACGCAGTATTTT.

This chain's CDR3 is CSVEPMGQVYGYTF. CDR3 sequence (DNA): TGCAGCGTTGAACCGATGGGACAGGTTTATGGCTACACCTTC. This rearrangement joins TRBV29-1 to TRBJ1-2; 8 bases fit TRBD1. The germline CDR1 and CDR2 sequences are SQVTM and ANQGSEA. V trimming: 2 bases; J trimming: 5 bases; junction bases outside the gene matches: 7. The CDR3 is 14 residues long.

A word on this clone: Different DNA sequences within this sample yield the same CDR3. The rearrangement uses TRBV18 and TRBJ2-5; 8 bases agree with TRBD1. The CDR3 has 15 amino acids. The trim removed 0 bases at V and 5 bases at J, leaving 5 bases unmatched. Germline-derived CDR1 and CDR2 are KGHSH and LQKENI. The CDR3 DNA reads as TGTGCCAGCTCACCACCGAGGGGACAGGAGGAGACCCAGTACTTC. Its protein is CASSPPRGQEETQYF.

This sequence joins TRBV3-1 (or the pseudogene TRBV3-2) and TRBJ1-5; 8 positions agree with TRBD1. There are 16 residues in the CDR3. After removal of 1 base from V and 5 bases from J, the junction contained 7 bases not matched to a gene. Germline CDR1 LGHDT, CDR2 YNNKEL (reference sequence). The CDR3 region has the DNA TGTGCCAGCAGCCAAGGCGGACAGGGTAAAGATCAGCCCCAGCATTTT. Its protein is CASSQGGQGKDQPQHF.